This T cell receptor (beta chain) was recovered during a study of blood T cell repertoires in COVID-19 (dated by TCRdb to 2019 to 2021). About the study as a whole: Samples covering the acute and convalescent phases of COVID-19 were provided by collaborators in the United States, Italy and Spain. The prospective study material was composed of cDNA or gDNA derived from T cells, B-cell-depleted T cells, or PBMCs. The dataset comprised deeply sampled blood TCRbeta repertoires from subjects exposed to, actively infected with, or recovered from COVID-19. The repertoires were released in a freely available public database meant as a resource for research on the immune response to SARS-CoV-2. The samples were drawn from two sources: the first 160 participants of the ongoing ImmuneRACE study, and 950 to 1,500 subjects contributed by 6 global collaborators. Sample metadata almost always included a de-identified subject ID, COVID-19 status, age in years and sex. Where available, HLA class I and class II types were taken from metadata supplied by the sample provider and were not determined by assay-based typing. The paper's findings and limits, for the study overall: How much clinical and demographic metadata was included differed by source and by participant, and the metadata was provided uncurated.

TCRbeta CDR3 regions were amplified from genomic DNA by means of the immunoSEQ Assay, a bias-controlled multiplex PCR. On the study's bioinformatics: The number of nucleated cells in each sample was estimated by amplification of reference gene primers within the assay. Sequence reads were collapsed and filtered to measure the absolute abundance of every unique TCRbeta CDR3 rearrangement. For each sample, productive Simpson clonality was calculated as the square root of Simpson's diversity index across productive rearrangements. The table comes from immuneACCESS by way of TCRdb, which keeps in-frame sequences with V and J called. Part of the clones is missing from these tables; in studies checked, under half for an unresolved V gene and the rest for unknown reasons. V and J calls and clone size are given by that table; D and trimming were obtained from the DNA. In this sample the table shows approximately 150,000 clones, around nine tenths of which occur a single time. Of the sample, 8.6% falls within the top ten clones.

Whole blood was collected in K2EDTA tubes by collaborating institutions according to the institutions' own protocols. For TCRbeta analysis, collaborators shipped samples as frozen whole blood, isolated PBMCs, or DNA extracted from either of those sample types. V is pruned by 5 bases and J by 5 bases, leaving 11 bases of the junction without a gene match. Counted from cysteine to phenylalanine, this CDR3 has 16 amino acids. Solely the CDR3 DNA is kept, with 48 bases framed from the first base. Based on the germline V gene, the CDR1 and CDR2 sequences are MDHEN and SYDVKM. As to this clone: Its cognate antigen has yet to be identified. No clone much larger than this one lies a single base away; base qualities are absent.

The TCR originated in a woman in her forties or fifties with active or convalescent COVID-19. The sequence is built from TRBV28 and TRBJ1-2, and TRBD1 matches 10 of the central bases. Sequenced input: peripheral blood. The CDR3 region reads CASSLGQGRHGYGYTF. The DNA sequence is TGTGCCAGCAGTCTGGGACAGGGGCGACATGGGTATGGCTACACCTTC.